What follows describes a single TCR beta chain. As yet, its antigen is unknown. Trimming cost V 3 bases and J 1 base, with 15 bases left between them. Germline V gene data show CDR1 as MDHEN and CDR2 as SYDVKM. This CDR3 comprises 17 residues. The naive CD8 subset, CD45RO-negative cells positively selected for CCR7, excluded terminally differentiated effector memory CD45RA+ cells. The sample comes from a study of shared clonotypes between healthy human individuals. Broader study findings: Only blood was sampled, and tissue TCR repertoires likely differ from blood ones.

Only in-frame clones appear in the TCRdb table, and some are missing; sequencing was by immunoSEQ multiplex PCR. The sample has about 800,000 clones, approximately 96% seen once. The TCR sequence derives from a man between 25 and 39 years old in good health. Sequencing used naive CD8+ T cells sorted from blood. V and J are TRBV28 and TRBJ2-2, with unresolved D. Written as DNA, the CDR3 is TGTGCCAGCAGTTTCGTGCTTCTCAAAAAGAACACCGGGGAGCTGTTTTTT. This translates into CASSFVLLKKNTGELFF.